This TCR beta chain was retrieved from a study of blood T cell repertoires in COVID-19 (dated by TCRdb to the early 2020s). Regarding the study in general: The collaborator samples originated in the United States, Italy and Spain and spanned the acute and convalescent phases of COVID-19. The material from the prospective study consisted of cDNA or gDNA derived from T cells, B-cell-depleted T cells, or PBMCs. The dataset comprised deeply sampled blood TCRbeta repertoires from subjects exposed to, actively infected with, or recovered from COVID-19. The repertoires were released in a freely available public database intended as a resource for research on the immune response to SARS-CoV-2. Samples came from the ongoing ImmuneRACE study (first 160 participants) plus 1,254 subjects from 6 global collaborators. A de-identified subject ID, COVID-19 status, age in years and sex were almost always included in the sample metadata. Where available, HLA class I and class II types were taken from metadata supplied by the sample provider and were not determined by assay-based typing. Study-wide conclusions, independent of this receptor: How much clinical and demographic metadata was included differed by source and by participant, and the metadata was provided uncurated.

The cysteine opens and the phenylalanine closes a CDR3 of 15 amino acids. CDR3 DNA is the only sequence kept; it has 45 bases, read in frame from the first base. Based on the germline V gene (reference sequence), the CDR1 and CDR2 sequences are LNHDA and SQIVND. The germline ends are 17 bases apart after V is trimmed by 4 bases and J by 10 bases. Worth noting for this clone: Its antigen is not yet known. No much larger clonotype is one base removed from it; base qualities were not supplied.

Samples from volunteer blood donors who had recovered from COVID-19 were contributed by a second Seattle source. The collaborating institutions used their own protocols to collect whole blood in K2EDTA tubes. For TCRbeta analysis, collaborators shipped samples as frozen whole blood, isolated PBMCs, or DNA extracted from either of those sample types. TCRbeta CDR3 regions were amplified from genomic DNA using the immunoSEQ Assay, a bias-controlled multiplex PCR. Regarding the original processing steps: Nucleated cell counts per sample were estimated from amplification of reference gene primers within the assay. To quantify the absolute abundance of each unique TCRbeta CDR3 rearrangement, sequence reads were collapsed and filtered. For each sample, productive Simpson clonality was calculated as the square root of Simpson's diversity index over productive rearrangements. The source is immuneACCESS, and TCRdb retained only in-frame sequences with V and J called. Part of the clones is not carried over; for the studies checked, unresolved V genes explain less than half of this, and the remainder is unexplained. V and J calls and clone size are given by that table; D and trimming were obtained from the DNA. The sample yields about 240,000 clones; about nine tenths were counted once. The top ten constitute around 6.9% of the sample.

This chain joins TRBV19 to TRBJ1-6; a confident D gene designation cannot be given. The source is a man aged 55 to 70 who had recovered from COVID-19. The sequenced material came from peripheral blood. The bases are TGTGCCAGTAGTACTTGGGTCGACCCGGGATCACCCCTCCACTTT. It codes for CASSTWVDPGSPLHF. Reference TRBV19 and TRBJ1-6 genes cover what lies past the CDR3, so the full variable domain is DGGITQSPKYLFRKEGQNVTLSCEQNLNHDAMYWYRQDPGQGLRLIYYSQIVNDFQKGDIAEGYSVSREKKESFPLTVTSAQKNPTAFYLCASSTWVDPGSPLHFGNGTRLTVT.